Each of the 9 T cell receptor beta chains below was sequenced from the same sample in a study of blood T cell repertoires in COVID-19. The protocol was immunoSEQ multiplex PCR, while the TCRdb copy is restricted to in-frame clones and leaves out a portion. This table has approximately 110,000 clones, around 82% appearing once. Sequences were obtained from peripheral blood. All receptors come from a woman in her forties or fifties with acute or convalescent COVID-19.

The rearrangement links TRBV7-3 to TRBJ2-1; possible D gene TRBD2, 6 bases. This CDR3 spans 14 amino acids. Germline V gives CDR1 SGHTA, CDR2 FQGTGA. Trimming stripped 0 bases from V and 4 bases from J, with 7 bases between. The CDR3 nucleotides are TGTGCCAGCAGCTTAACGGGGACTTACAATGAGCAGTTCTTC. Protein sequence: CASSLTGTYNEQFF.

The J gene is TRBJ1-1, the V gene TRBV6-5; D not certain. The CDR3 is 12 residues long. Germline assignment: CDR1 MNHEY and CDR2 SVGAGI. V lost 5 bases and J 3 bases, leaving 7 bases between the germline ends. The DNA for the CDR3 is TGTGCCAGCAGTAACTACTACACTGAAGCTTTCTTT. Protein product: CASSNYYTEAFF.

The chain employs TRBV18 and TRBJ1-6, with 8 bases matching TRBD1. This CDR3 is 17 amino acids long. Trimming cost V 0 bases and J 12 bases; bases outside gene matches: 13. CDR1 KGHSH and CDR2 LQKENI come from the germline V gene. CDR3 nucleotides: TGTGCCAGCTCACCACCGGCCGGTGACAGGGGCGTTAAACCCCTCCACTTT. This translates into CASSPPAGDRGVKPLHF.

V and J are TRBV25-1 and TRBJ1-1; no clear D gene. The V gene's germline CDR1 is MGHDK and CDR2 SYGVNS. Trimming pared 8 bases from V and 7 bases from J, leaving 20 bases between. The CDR3 covers 14 residues. The CDR3 nucleotides read TGTGCCAGCGCTGAGGCGGGGAGAGTCGGTGAAGCTTTCTTT. This gives the protein CASAEAGRVGEAFF.

This chain connects TRBV9 to TRBJ2-7; 7 bases agree with TRBD1. The CDR3 covers 16 residues. Germline V CDR1 and CDR2: SGDLS, YYNGEE. Trimming removed 2 bases from V and 4 bases from J; junction bases left unmatched: 12. This CDR3 is CASSVGSGGKDYEQYF. The CDR3 DNA is TGTGCCAGCAGCGTGGGATCAGGGGGAAAGGATTACGAGCAGTACTTC.

Only one count was recorded for this clone. The chain is built from TRBV4-1 and TRBJ1-6; 7 nucleotides align to TRBD1. Per the germline V gene, CDR1 is MGHRA and CDR2 is YSYEKL. After removal of 1 base from V and 5 bases from J, the junction contained 5 bases not matched to a gene. CDR3 length: 16 residues. CDR3 nucleotides: TGCGCCAGCAGCCAAGTCGCAGGGGGGAATAATTCACCCCTCCACTTT. Its protein is CASSQVAGGNNSPLHF.

The chain couples TRBV1 to TRBJ1-2. TRBV1 is a pseudogene locus. The CDR3 loop spans 16 amino acids. CDR3 amino acids: CTSSQPTELATYGYTF. CDR3 nucleotide sequence: TGCACCAGCAGCCAGCCGACGGAACTAGCAACATATGGCTACACCTTC.

The V call is TRBV12-2, the J call TRBJ1-3; the table's D call, TRBD1, has no DNA check behind it. TRBV12-2 is a pseudogene segment. The CDR3 loop spans 13 amino acids. CDR3 nucleotides: TGTGCAAGTCGCTTAGAGGGGTCGAACACCATATATTTT. It is translated as CASRLEGSNTIYF.

This clone was seen once. The rearrangement joins TRBV28 to TRBJ1-2; D is perhaps TRBD1 (6 bases). Deletions cut 5 bases from V and 4 bases from J, with 20 bases between. CDR1 is MDHEN, CDR2 SYDVKM, per germline. The CDR3 length is 16 residues. The CDR3 nucleotides are TGTGCCAGCAGTACACCCTTGGGGGCCGTGACCTATGGCTACACCTTC. Encoded protein: CASSTPLGAVTYGYTF.